Shown below are 7 T cell receptor beta chains from a single sample sequenced in a study of OX40 agonist ivuxolimab in advanced cancers. Using immunoSEQ multiplex PCR, the repertoire was profiled, and TCRdb retains in-frame clones only, with some absent. The repertoire holds about 80,000 clones, with approximately 86% as singletons. The sequencing used CD4+ or CD8+ T cells sorted from blood, collected in a trial of the OX40 agonist ivuxolimab. These receptor sequences come from an adult with an advanced solid tumor such as melanoma, head and neck, liver or kidney cancer.

The V call is TRBV30, the J call TRBJ1-1; the D gene is possibly TRBD1 (6 bases). Germline CDR1 reads GTSNPN; CDR2 reads SVGIG (reference sequence). The CDR3 covers 15 residues. V lost 1 base and J lost 0, with 12 bases in between. CDR3 in DNA: TGTGCCTGGAGTGGAGGACAGCGGTTGAACACTGAAGCTTTCTTT. Amino acids: CAWSGGQRLNTEAFF.

The rearrangement joins TRBV4-2 to TRBJ2-1, with 11 bases fitting TRBD2. The J segment lost 5 bases and the V segment lost 4 bases, leaving 10 bases of the junction unmatched. The length of the CDR3 is 17 residues. The germline gives CDR1 LGHNA, CDR2 YNFKEQ. The CDR3 protein is CASSPPGRLAGNNEQFF. The CDR3 bases are TGTGCCAGCAGCCCCCCGGGGAGACTAGCGGGAAACAATGAGCAGTTCTTC.

V and J are TRBV7-2 and TRBJ2-7, with D maybe TRBD2 (5 bases). The CDR3 spans 13 residues. V was shortened by 5 bases and J by 5 bases, with 13 bases between the two germline ends. Germline V gene data show CDR1 as SGHTA and CDR2 as FQGNSA. CDR3 region: CASSPPPEDEQYF. The DNA of the CDR3 is TGTGCCAGCAGCCCACCCCCGGAGGACGAGCAGTACTTC.

The V gene is TRBV11-3, the J gene TRBJ1-2; weak D call: TRBD1 (6 bases). CDR1 and CDR2 from the germline V gene are SGHNT and YENEEA. This CDR3 spans 14 amino acids. The V and J ends lost 2 bases and 7 bases respectively, with 14 bases between them. The CDR3 DNA follows: TGTGCCAGCAGCTTAAAAGCCAGGGGAACTGGCTACACCTTC. Amino acids: CASSLKARGTGYTF.

V and J are TRBV7-2 and TRBJ2-5; TRBD1 aligns across 8 bases. Germline values: CDR1 SGHTA, CDR2 FQGNSA. The CDR3 is 16 amino acids. The trim removed 0 bases at V and 4 bases at J, leaving 7 bases unmatched. The CDR3 DNA sequence: TGTGCCAGCAGCTTAGCAGGACAGGGCCTGAGAGAGACCCAGTACTTC. Translation: CASSLAGQGLRETQYF. Full variable domain (remainder filled in from reference TRBV7-2 and TRBJ2-5): GAGVSQSPSNKVTEKGKDVELRCDPISGHTALYWYRQSLGQGLEFLIYFQGNSAPDKSGLPSDRFSAERTGGSVSTLTIQRTQQEDSAVYLCASSLAGQGLRETQYFGPGTRLLVL.

The chain combines TRBV28 with TRBJ2-1, with D perhaps TRBD1 (6 bases). The CDR3 sequence is 12 residues long. Trimming removed 2 bases from V and 7 bases from J, with 6 bases in between. The germline CDR1 and CDR2 sequences are MDHEN and SYDVKM. CDR3 bases: TGTGCCAGCAGTTTAAGGGGGAATGAGCAGTTCTTC. This codes for CASSLRGNEQFF.

The chain has TRBV28 and TRBJ1-1, with TRBD1 matching 7 bases. CDR1 is MDHEN and CDR2 is SYDVKM in the germline V gene. The CDR3 totals 14 residues. V shed 3 bases and J 6 bases; nucleotides not matched to a gene: 7. CDR3 bases: TGTGCCAGCAGTTTGCGCAGGGGGGGAGCTGAAGCTTTCTTT. It yields the protein CASSLRRGGAEAFF.